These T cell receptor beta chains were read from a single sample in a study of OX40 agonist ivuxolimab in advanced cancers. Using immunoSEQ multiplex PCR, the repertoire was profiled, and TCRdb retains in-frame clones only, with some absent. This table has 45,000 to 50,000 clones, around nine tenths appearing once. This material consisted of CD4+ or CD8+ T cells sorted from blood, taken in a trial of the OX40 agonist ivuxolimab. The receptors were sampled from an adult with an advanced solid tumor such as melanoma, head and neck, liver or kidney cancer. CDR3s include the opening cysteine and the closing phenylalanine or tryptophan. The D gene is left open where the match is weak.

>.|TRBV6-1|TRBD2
CATSGGYEQYF
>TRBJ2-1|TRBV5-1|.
CASSFQVTRGEQFF
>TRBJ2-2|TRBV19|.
CASMRHNTGELFF
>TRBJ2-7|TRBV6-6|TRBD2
CASSSEAGVTYEQYF
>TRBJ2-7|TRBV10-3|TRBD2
CAIREGLAGGSYEQYF
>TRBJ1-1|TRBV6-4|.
CASSEGPYTEAFF
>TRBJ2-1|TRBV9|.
CASSVRAGWVDEQFF
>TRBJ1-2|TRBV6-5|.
CASSTTSHGYTF
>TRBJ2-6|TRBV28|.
CASSSSSASGANVLTF
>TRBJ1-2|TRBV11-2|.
CASSPGHSNYGYTF
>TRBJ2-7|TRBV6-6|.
CASTRGSGEQYF
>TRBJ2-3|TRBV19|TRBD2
CASSTRLAGPHPPQYF
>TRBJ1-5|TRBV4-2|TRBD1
CASSQASQGPQPQHF
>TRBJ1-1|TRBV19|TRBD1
CASKGQGDTEAFF
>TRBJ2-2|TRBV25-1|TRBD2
CASTGGIAGELFF
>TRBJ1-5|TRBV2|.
CASSEEAGALNQPQHF
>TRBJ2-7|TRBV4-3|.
CASSQEPGYEQYF
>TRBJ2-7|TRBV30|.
CASQGSAYEQYF
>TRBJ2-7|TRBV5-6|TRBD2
CASSSPSRGGSSYEQYF
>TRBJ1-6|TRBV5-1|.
CASSITTGSDSPLHF
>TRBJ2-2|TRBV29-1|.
CSVESLGGELFF
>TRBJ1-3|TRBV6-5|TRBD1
CASTRTGGLGNTIYF
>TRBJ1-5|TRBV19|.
CASRWGNQPQHF
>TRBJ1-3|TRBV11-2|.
CASSLAWTGSGNTIYF
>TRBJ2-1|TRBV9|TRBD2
CASSYGLEGYGSYNEQFF
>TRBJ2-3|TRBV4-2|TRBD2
CASSRSSGVPTDTQYF